This record concerns one T cell receptor beta chain sequence. The antigen is not known. The data stem from a study of T cell responses to AZD1222 COVID-19 vaccine. Pooled samples include second doses given at about 4 or 12 weeks. Assay used: immunoSEQ multiplex PCR; TCRdb lists only in-frame clones, some missing. The table includes some 24,000 clones, about 88% detected once. Study-wide results and limits: Targets within unmutated variant regions were reportedly found for nearly half of spike-specific TCRs.

Source: peripheral blood, taken 28 days after the second AZD1222 dose. The origin of this receptor is an adult who received the AZD1222 COVID-19 vaccine.

CDR3 region: CASSERVAKNIQYF. The CDR3 DNA is TGTGCCAGCAGTGAGCGGGTAGCCAAAAACATTCAGTACTTC. The chain uses TRBV2 and TRBJ2-4; D possibly corresponds to TRBD2 (5 bases). Per germline, CDR1 SNHLY and CDR2 FYNNEI. The CDR3 totals 14 residues. Trimming removed 3 bases at V and 0 bases at J, with 6 bases between.